This T cell receptor beta chain was identified during a study of early T cells in non-severe SARS-CoV-2 infection. Points from the study as a whole: The matching step, a VDJdb search, favored anti-spike CD8 responses and missed private and CD4 specificities.

TCRdb reprocessed the 5' RACE reads with MiXCR, giving one entry per CDR3 protein. This table has tens of thousands of distinct CDR3 sequences, roughly 9.7% appearing once. V was cut by 3 bases and J by 3 bases, with 15 bases left in between. The CDR3 runs 15 residues. The germline V gene has CDR1 LNHDA and CDR2 SQIVND (reference sequence). In the case of this clonotype: Its antigen is undetermined.

The source of this sequence is an adult who was a healthcare worker with PCR-confirmed SARS-CoV-2 infection or an uninfected control (not recorded which). The specimen sequenced was whole blood. The chain employs TRBV19 and TRBJ2-7; D is unresolved. As DNA, the CDR3 is TGTGCCAGTAGTATCGCCCTAGGCCCTTTCTACGAGCAGTACTTC. Translating it yields CASSIALGPFYEQYF.